This TCR beta chain derives from a study of blood T cell repertoires in COVID-19. The repertoire was sequenced with immunoSEQ multiplex PCR; TCRdb's copy has only in-frame clones and lacks some. The table records more than 200,000 clones, under 90% of them present only once. The clonotype comes from a man of 80 years or more with acute or convalescent COVID-19. The sequencing sample was made of peripheral blood.

In DNA form, the CDR3 reads TGTGCCAGCAGCTCCGGGACAGGTGGAGGGAATTCACCCCTCCACTTT. Translation: CASSSGTGGGNSPLHF. This sequence joins TRBV7-9 and TRBJ1-6; 8 nucleotides align to TRBD1. Germline V CDR1 and CDR2: SEHNR, FQNEAQ (reference sequence). This CDR3 has 16 amino acids. V was pared by 4 bases and J by 7 bases, with 9 bases of the junction left unmatched.